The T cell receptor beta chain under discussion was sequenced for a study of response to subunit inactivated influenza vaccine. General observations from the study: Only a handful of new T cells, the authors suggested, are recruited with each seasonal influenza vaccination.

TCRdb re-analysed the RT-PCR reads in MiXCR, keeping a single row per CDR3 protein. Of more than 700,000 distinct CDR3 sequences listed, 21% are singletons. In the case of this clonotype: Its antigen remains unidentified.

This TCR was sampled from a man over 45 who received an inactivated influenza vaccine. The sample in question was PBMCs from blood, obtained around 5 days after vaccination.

CDR3 nucleotides: TGTGCCAGCAGCCCCCAGCGGGGGGTAGCCAACAATGAGCAGTTCTTC. Translating it yields CASSPQRGVANNEQFF. This chain uses TRBV11-2 with TRBJ2-1; 9 bases align to TRBD2. V was clipped by 5 bases and J by 5 bases; unmatched bases: 10. This CDR3 contains 16 residues. Germline V gene lookup returns CDR1 SGHAT and CDR2 FQNNGV.